The 12 T cell receptor beta chains below come from one sample, sequenced in a study of spatial heterogeneity in lung cancer. General study points: Tumoral mutation counts were tracked by counts of expanded intratumoral alpha and beta TCRs.

These TCRs are of unknown antigen specificity. Noted time point: sample taken at primary tumor resection. TCRdb ran MiXCR on the 5' RACE reads and lists one entry per CDR3 protein. The table records some 7,800 distinct CDR3 sequences, approximately 13% of them present only once. Sequenced material: lung tumor tissue, taken at surgery. The source is a male donor with early-stage non-small cell lung cancer.

This clonotype was recorded at least ten times. For a library built for alpha chains, this beta chain is a stray read; little rests on its size. This chain uses TRBV4-3 with TRBJ2-4, with no clear D. Germline values: CDR1 LGHNA, CDR2 YSLEER. The CDR3 is made up of 14 amino acids. V gave up 2 bases and J gave up 6 bases, with 11 bases separating them. The CDR3 DNA sequence: TGCGCCAGCAGCCAACGGGCCTGGCTAAACATTCAGTACTTC. Encoded protein: CASSQRAWLNIQYF.

By its share, this clonotype is medium-sized. Found in a library prepared for alpha chains, this beta chain is an off-target read, and its abundance has little meaning. The genes are TRBV7-6 and TRBJ2-7; maybe TRBD1 (6 bases). From germline, CDR1 is SGHVS and CDR2 FNYEAQ. This CDR3 comprises 13 residues. V lost 3 bases, J lost 5 bases, and 11 bases lay in between. The CDR3 protein is CASSFRSGDEQYF. CDR3 coding DNA: TGTGCCAGCAGCTTTAGGTCAGGGGACGAGCAGTACTTC.

The table lists this clonotype with many counts. This beta chain is off target for a library built for alpha chains, so its abundance means little. The CDR3 DNA is TGCGCCAGCAGCCAAACGCAGGGTTCACGCTTATTCATGGCGGGAAACACCATATATTTT. It yields the protein CASSQTQGSRLFMAGNTIYF. The V and J genes are TRBV4-1 and TRBJ1-3; a possible D gene is TRBD1 (5 bases). Germline V gene lookup returns CDR1 MGHRA and CDR2 YSYEKL. V lost 2 bases to trimming and J lost 4 bases, with 27 bases between them. The CDR3 has 20 residues.

This clonotype was seen only a few times. A library made for alpha chains picked up this beta chain off target, so its size means little. This chain links TRBV4-1 with TRBJ1-2; 7 bases fit TRBD1. The CDR3 runs 16 residues. Germline V CDR1 and CDR2: MGHRA, YSYEKL. J was trimmed by 5 bases and V by 3 bases; bases with no gene match: 12. The CDR3 region has the DNA TGCGCCAGCAGCCAGACAGAGGGACAGTTTCTTTATGGCTACACCTTC. Amino acid sequence: CASSQTEGQFLYGYTF.

This clonotype occurred many times. This beta chain is a stray read from a library made for alpha chains; its abundance is not meaningful. The chain combines TRBV13 with TRBJ1-2; TRBD1 matches 7 bases. Losses at the gene ends were 6 bases for V and 0 bases for J; bases not matched to a gene: 4. Looked up from germline, CDR1 is PRHDT and CDR2 is FYEKMQ (reference sequence). The CDR3 is made up of 14 amino acids. The chain's CDR3 is CASRGTASNYGYTF. Written as DNA, the CDR3 is TGTGCCAGCAGAGGGACAGCCTCTAACTATGGCTACACCTTC.

This clonotype was recorded many times. The junction departs from the called germline gene at one end, perhaps through a read error. This beta chain appears as a stray read in a library generated for alpha chains; its size is not informative. This chain joins TRBV7-9 and TRBJ2-2, with 11 nucleotides matching TRBD2. CDR3 length: 12 amino acids. The germline V gene has CDR1 SEHNR and CDR2 FQNEAQ (reference sequence). The CDR3 loop reads CASSLAGTSGFF. The CDR3 nucleotides are TGTGCCAGCAGCCTAGCCGGGACTAGCGGTTTTTTT.

As regards this clonotype: In a library made to pick up alpha chains, this beta chain is a stray read with a size that means little. V and J are TRBV5-1 and TRBJ1-1, with 8 nucleotides matching TRBD1. The length of the CDR3 is 15 residues. Germline V gene sequence: CDR1 SGHRS, CDR2 YFSETQ. V shed 1 base, J shed 0 bases, and the junction held 2 bases outside the gene matches. The CDR3 here is CASSLRQGLNTEAFF. The CDR3 region has the DNA TGCGCCAGCAGCTTGCGACAGGGGCTGAACACTGAAGCTTTCTTT.

For this clonotype: Found in a library prepared for alpha chains, this beta chain is an off-target read, and its abundance has little meaning. V is TRBV5-1 and J is TRBJ2-7; D possibly corresponds to TRBD1 (5 bases). The CDR3 has 17 amino acids. Trimming pared 2 bases from V and 3 bases from J, leaving 21 bases between. Germline-derived CDR1 and CDR2 are SGHRS and YFSETQ. In DNA form, the CDR3 reads TGCGCCAGCAGCTTTCACATACAGCGAGACAGCCTCTACGAGCAGTACTTC. It specifies CASSFHIQRDSLYEQYF.

This clonotype was picked up many times. This beta chain is off target for a library built for alpha chains, so its abundance means little. The chain is built from TRBV7-9 and TRBJ2-7; 8 bases match TRBD1. Trimming removed 6 bases from V and 6 bases from J; junction bases left unmatched: 4. This CDR3 is 12 amino acids long. Germline CDR1 and CDR2: SEHNR and FQNEAQ (reference sequence). The CDR3 DNA sequence: TGTGCCAGCAGTCATACAGGGGGCGAGCAGTACTTC. Translated, it gives CASSHTGGEQYF.

This clonotype ranks as medium-sized. Little can be read into the size of this beta chain, an off-target read in a library designed for alpha chains. The V gene is TRBV20-1, the J gene TRBJ1-6; TRBD1 is a possible D gene (6 bases). V dropped 1 base and J dropped 12 bases, with 16 bases sitting between them. Germline V lookup: CDR1 DFQATT, CDR2 SNEGSKA (reference sequence). CDR3 length: 14 amino acids. The CDR3 nucleotides read TGCAGTGCTAGAGGGACAGAAGGGAGAGGACCCCTCCACTTT. The encoded protein is CSARGTEGRGPLHF.

This clonotype was observed at least ten times. This beta chain was picked up by a library intended for alpha chains and is off target, so its count carries little meaning. V and J are TRBV6-5 and TRBJ2-6; 7 nucleotides agree with TRBD2. The germline gives CDR1 MNHEY, CDR2 SVGAGI. Unmatched junction bases numbered 16, after V lost 5 bases and J lost 0 bases. The CDR3 is 20 residues long. In nucleotides, the CDR3 is TGTGCCAGCAGTCATCGGCGGGGGTCTGGGGCTACCTCTGGGGCCAACGTCCTGACTTTC. This sequence encodes CASSHRRGSGATSGANVLTF.

This clonotype occurred many times. This beta chain is an unintended read in a library built for alpha chains; its size means little. The chain has TRBV28 and TRBJ2-7, with D possibly being TRBD1 (6 bases). The germline gives CDR1 MDHEN, CDR2 SYDVKM. V was pared by 6 bases and J by 4 bases, with 19 bases between. This CDR3 has 15 residues. The CDR3 region has the DNA TGTGCCAGCAGCTCAACTCAGGGGATGGGGTACGAGCAGTACTTC. Protein sequence: CASSSTQGMGYEQYF.